In this sample, the clone carrying this TCR beta chain turned up once. Antigen unknown. This sample includes further DNA sequences coding for the same CDR3. This sample is part of a study of cytomegalovirus exposure and HLA in healthy donors. Study-wide results and limits: Trimming of TCR beta V- and J-genes showed a link, identified in a later analysis, to a missense DCLRE1C variant. There were reportedly fewer N-insertions in an Asian-associated ancestry cluster than the roughly 610-donor mean, in a later analysis. In presence/absence analyses, roughly uniform sequencing depth across donors was assumed.

The PCR ran on 60 Vbeta and 13 Jbeta primers. Some clones are missing from TCRdb's copy, which holds only in-frame ones; the method was immunoSEQ multiplex PCR. The table has 120,000 to 150,000 clones, about 80% seen once; the top ten hold 1.9%. The CDR3 consists of 13 residues. Germline CDR1 reads SGHTA; CDR2 reads FQGNSA. The ends were cut back, 5 bases at V and 6 bases at J, with 11 bases in the middle. This sequence was found in a woman aged 40 to 50 in good health and CMV-seronegative. The sequenced sample consisted of PBMCs. The V gene is TRBV7-2, the J gene TRBJ1-5, with no clear D. CDR3 loop: CASSLWEGQPQHF. The DNA of the CDR3 is TGTGCCAGCAGCCTATGGGAGGGTCAGCCCCAGCATTTT.